This T cell receptor beta chain originates from a study of T cells after yellow fever vaccination. The study's findings and limits: Post-booster repertoires contained most primary-vaccination clones again (roughly 97% CD4, roughly 91% CD8). Clonotype sharing between CD4 and CD8 compartments was small. Sorted repertoires could include abundant contaminating clonotypes from bulk cells.

This clonotype occurred a few times. The antigen remains unidentified. TCRdb redid the calling of the 5' RACE reads with MiXCR, one entry per CDR3 protein. The data show 100,000 to 150,000 distinct CDR3 sequences, with more than 7.5% seen just once and 30% to 40% held by the top ten. V lost 4 bases and J 5 bases, leaving 14 bases between the germline ends. Germline V gene data show CDR1 as MRHNA and CDR2 as SNTAGT. The CDR3 is 14 residues long. The chain employs TRBV6-4 and TRBJ1-2; D call uncertain. Sequencing was performed on CD8+ T cells sorted from PBMCs, taken on the day of the yellow fever booster vaccination. The sequence was collected from a man between 18 and 29 years old who received the YFV17D yellow fever vaccine. The CDR3 DNA sequence: TGTGCCAGCAGTGGGGAGGCGTCGGGGTATGGCTACACCTTC. Residues: CASSGEASGYGYTF.